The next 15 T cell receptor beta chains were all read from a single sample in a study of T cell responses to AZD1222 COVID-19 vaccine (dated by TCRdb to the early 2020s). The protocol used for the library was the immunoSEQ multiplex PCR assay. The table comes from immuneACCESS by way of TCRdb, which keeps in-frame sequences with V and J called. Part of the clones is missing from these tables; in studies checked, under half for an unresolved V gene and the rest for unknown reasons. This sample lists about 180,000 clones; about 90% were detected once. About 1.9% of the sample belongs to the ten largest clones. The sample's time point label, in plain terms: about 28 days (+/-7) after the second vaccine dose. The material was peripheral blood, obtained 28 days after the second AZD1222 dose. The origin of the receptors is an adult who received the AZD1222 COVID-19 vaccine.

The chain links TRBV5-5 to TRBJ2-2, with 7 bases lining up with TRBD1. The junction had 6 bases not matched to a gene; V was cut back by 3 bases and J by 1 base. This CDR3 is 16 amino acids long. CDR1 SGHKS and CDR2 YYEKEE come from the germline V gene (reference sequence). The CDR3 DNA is TGTGCCAGCAGCTATCCGCCAGGGGGGAACACCGGGGAGCTGTTTTTT. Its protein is CASSYPPGGNTGELFF.

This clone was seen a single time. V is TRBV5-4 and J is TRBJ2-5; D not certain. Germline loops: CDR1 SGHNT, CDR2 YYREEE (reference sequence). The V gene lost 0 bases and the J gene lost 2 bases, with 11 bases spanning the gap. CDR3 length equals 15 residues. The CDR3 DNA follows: TGTGCCAGCAGCTTGGGGGTACAAGCACAAGAGACCCAGTACTTC. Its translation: CASSLGVQAQETQYF. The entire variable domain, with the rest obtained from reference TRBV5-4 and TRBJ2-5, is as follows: ETGVTQSPTHLIKTRGQQVTLRCSSQSGHNTVSWYQQALGQGPQFIFQYYREEENGRGNFPPRFSGLQFPNYSSELNVNALELDDSALYLCASSLGVQAQETQYFGPGTRLLVL.

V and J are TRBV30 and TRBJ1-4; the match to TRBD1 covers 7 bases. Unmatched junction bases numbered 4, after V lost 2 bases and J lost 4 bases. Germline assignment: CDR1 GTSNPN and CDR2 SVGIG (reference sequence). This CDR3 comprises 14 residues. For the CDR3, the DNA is TGTGCCTGGAGTACGACAGGGATTAATGAAAAACTGTTTTTT. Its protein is CAWSTTGINEKLFF.

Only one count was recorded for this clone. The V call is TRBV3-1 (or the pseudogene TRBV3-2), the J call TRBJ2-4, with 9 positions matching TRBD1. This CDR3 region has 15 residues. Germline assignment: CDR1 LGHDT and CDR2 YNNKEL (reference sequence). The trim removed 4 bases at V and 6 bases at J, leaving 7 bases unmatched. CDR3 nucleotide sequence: TGTGCCAGCAGCCCCGACGCACAGGGGGCAAACATTCAGTACTTC. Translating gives CASSPDAQGANIQYF.

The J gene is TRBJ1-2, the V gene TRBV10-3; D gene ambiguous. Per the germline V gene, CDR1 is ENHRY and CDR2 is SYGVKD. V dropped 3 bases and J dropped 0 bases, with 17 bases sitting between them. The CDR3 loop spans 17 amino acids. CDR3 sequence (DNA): TGTGCCATCAGTGACATACACAGTGGAAAGTCTAACTATGGCTACACCTTC. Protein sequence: CAISDIHSGKSNYGYTF.

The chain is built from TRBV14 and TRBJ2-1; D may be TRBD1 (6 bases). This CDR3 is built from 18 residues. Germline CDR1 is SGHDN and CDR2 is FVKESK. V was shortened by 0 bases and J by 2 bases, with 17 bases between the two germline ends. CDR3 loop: CASSQDSVWAGAYNEQFF. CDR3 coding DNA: TGTGCCAGCAGCCAAGATAGTGTTTGGGCAGGGGCCTACAATGAGCAGTTCTTC.

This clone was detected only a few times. The CDR3 region is CASSPIRTSGNEQFF. The CDR3 nucleotides are TGTGCCAGCAGTCCCATTAGGACTAGCGGCAATGAGCAGTTCTTC. This sequence joins TRBV2 and TRBJ2-1, with 10 bases lining up with TRBD2. Per germline, CDR1 SNHLY and CDR2 FYNNEI. This CDR3 contains 15 residues. The junction had 7 bases not matched to a gene; V was cut back by 5 bases and J by 6 bases.

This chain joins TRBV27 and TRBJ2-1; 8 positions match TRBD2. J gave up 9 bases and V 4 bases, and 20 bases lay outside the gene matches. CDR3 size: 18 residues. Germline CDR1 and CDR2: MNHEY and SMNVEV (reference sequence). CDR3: CASSWDGRAILGAGEQFF. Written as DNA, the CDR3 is TGTGCCAGCAGTTGGGACGGGAGGGCCATTTTGGGCGCGGGTGAGCAGTTCTTC.

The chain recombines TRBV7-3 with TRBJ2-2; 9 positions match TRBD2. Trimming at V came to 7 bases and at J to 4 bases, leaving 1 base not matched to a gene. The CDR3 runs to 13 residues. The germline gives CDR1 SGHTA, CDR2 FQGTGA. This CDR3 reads CASKTSGTGELFF. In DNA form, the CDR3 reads TGTGCCAGCAAGACTAGCGGCACCGGGGAGCTGTTTTTT.

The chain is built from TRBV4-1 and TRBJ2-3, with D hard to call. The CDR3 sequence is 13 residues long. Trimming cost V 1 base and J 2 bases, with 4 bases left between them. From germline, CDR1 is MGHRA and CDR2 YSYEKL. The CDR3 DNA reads TGCGCCAGCAGCCAAGTCCCCACAGATACGCAGTATTTT. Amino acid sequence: CASSQVPTDTQYF.

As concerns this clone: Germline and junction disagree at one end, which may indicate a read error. The CDR3 DNA reads TGTGCCAGCAGTTTAACAGGGGCGCGATTTAACACTGAAGCTTTCTTT. This encodes CASSLTGARFNTEAFF. The genes are TRBV7-3 and TRBJ1-1; TRBD1 matches at 7 bases. This CDR3 has 16 amino acids. Germline CDR1 SGHTA, CDR2 FQGTGA. The variable domain in full, with the rest retrieved from reference TRBV7-3 and TRBJ1-1, is GAGVSQTPSNKVTEKGKYVELRCDPISGHTALYWYRQSLGQGPEFLIYFQGTGAADDSGLPNDRFFAVRPEGSVSTLKIQRTERGDSAVYLCASSLTGARFNTEAFFGQGTRLTVV.

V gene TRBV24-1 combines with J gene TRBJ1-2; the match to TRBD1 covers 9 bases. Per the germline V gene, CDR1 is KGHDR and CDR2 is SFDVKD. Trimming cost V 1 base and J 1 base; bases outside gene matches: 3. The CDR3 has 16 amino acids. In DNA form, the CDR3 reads TGTGCCACCAGTGATTTCGGGACAGGGAATAACTATGGCTACACCTTC. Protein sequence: CATSDFGTGNNYGYTF.

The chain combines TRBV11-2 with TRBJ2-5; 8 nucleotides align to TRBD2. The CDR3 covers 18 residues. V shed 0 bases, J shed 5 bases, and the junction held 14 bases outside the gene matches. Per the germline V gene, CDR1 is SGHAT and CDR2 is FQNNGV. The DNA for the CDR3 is TGTGCCAGCAGCTTAGAACGTGCTAGCGGGTATCAACTGGAGACCCAGTACTTC. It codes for CASSLERASGYQLETQYF.

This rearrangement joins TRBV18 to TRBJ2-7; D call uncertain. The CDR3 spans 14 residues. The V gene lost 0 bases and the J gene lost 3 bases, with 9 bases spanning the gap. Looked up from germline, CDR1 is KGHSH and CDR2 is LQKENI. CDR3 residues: CASSPPQVLYEQYF. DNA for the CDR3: TGTGCCAGCTCACCACCTCAGGTTCTCTACGAGCAGTACTTC. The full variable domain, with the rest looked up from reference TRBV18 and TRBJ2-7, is NAGVMQNPRHLVRRRGQEARLRCSPMKGHSHVYWYRQLPEEGLKFMVYLQKENIIDESGMPKERFSAEFPKEGPSILRIQQVVRGDSAAYFCASSPPQVLYEQYFGPGTRLTVT.

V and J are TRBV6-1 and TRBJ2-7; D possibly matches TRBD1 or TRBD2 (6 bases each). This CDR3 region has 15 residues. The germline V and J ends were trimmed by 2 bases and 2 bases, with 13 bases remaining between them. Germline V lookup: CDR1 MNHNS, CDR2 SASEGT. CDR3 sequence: CASSERGTLTYEQYF. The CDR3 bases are TGTGCCAGCAGTGAAAGGGGGACTCTCACCTACGAGCAGTACTTC.